This paragraph covers one T cell receptor beta chain sequence. Its target antigen remains unknown. No base quality values were provided; no much bigger clone lies one nucleotide off. Interpreted using the paper, the time point label stands for: baseline before first vaccination. The vaccinee samples were drawn from two UK trials, COV001 and COV002, one of which was a single-blind randomized controlled phase 2/3 trial testing AZD1222 (ChAdOx1 nCoV-19) in healthy adults. Trial participant PBMC samples were collected at day 0 and day 28 after the second dose for TCRbeta chain sequencing. These data belong to a study of T cell responses to AZD1222 COVID-19 vaccine (dated by TCRdb to the early 2020s). Turning to the overall study: Because spike-specific TCR depth and breadth did not differ between the two schedules, AZD1222 recipients who got a second dose at roughly 4 weeks were pooled with those who got a second dose at roughly 12 weeks. A total of around 240 trial participants underwent TCR sequencing, of whom more than 200 had received two doses of AZD1222 and roughly 26 had received two doses of the MenACWY control vaccine. Trial participants were enrolled into age subgroups of 18-55, 56-69 and 70-plus years, which contained about 150, 28 and 57 TCR-sequenced participants, respectively.

Results and caveats for the whole study, not just this receptor: Because no samples from the day 14 peak response were available, repertoires could be characterized only after the peak T cell response. In the small 56-69-year group, the increase in depth fell short of significance, most likely because of low power. Participants were mostly white British, with more females than males. The authors suggested clonal diversity may have been underestimated. After two AZD1222 doses, spike-specific TCR breadth and depth were significantly higher than at day 0 and than in MenACWY recipients. Epitopes outside the regions mutated in the B.1.351 and B.1.1.7 variants were reportedly recognized by nearly half of the unique spike-specific TCRs. The whole spike protein was spanned by vaccine-associated CD4 TCRs, and dominant responses were seen in regions 160-218 and 743-854. Conclusions about previously exposed vaccinees are limited because only six or seven AZD1222 recipients were SARS-CoV-2 seropositive at baseline.

The CDR3 regions of human TCRbeta chains were analyzed by immunosequencing. Processing in the source paper ran as follows. TCRs in the repertoires were compared against a reference library of SARS-CoV-2-specific TCRs that had been generated with the MIRA antigen-specificity platform. Breadth was defined as the fraction of unique TCRs that were SARS-CoV-2-associated, and depth was defined as the fraction of total T cells that were SARS-CoV-2-associated. Using the MIRA data, every spike-specific TCR was mapped to the spike region that the TCR reacted to and assigned to either a CD4 or a CD8 class. Log10-transformed breadth and depth values were compared by one-way ANOVA with Sidak's multiple comparisons tests. The clones in this table, taken by TCRdb from immuneACCESS, are in-frame only. Not every clone is retained; where verified, under half of the shortfall comes from an unresolved V gene, and the cause of the rest is unknown. V, J and clone size reflect that table, while D and trimming were determined from the DNA. A total of more than 150,000 clones appear in this sample, 92% of them only once. About 9.4% of the sample rests with the top ten.

The CDR3 goes from the cysteine to the phenylalanine over 14 residues. The kept DNA is CDR3 alone, 42 bases in frame from the first base. Clipping removes 9 bases from V and 6 bases from J, with 12 as the unmatched junction base count. CDR1 and CDR2 are read off the germline V gene as SGHRS and YFSETQ. The chain is assembled from TRBV5-1 and TRBJ2-7; 10 bases in between match TRBD2. The clonotype was recovered from an adult in good health. Sequencing was performed on peripheral blood, taken on day 0 of AZD1222 vaccination. The CDR3 amino acid sequence is: CATNTGTSDTEQYF. The bases read TGCGCCACCAATACCGGGACTAGCGACACCGAGCAGTACTTC.